This T cell receptor (beta chain) emerged from a study of CD8 T cells in ankylosing spondylitis. The CDR3 runs to 15 residues. After removal of 0 bases from V and 4 bases from J, the junction contained 3 bases not matched to a gene. Germline V gene sequence: CDR1 SGHRS, CDR2 YFSETQ. Study-wide results and caveats: Ankylosing spondylitis blood seemed to carry a telltale TCR beta motif made of under ten highly homologous variants. Reportedly, matched ankylosing spondylitis synovial fluid was significantly enriched for disease-linked clones.

Preparation of TCR beta libraries was done by quantitative 5'-RACE with molecular barcodes. In TCRdb, the 5' RACE reads were re-called with MiXCR into one record per CDR3 protein. The sample shows around 770,000 distinct CDR3 sequences, 15% to 20% of them seen only once. This clonotype was seen ten or more times. Its matching antigen is unknown. The clonotype originates from a male donor with ankylosing spondylitis. The sample comprised blood, either unsorted or a sorted T cell fraction (not recorded which). The rearrangement joins TRBV5-1 to TRBJ2-7, with 11 bases identical to TRBD2. The CDR3 is CASSLVSGGAYEQYF. The CDR3 coding sequence is TGCGCCAGCAGCTTGGTTAGCGGGGGGGCATACGAGCAGTACTTC.